This TCR beta chain derives from a study of identical twins (dated by TCRdb to the mid-2010s). With regard to the full study: The study deep-sequenced TCR alpha and beta repertoires from monozygotic twins, unrelated adults of various ages and cord blood to test whether fetal clonotypes persist. Replicate twin experiments were performed at different times using different library preparation protocols to rule out contamination.

On the study overall, not on this receptor specifically: Because the same donors could not be followed over many years, the conclusions depended on cross-sectional statistical analysis. Invariant T cells such as MAIT and iNKT could partly confound zero-insertion analyses, though diverse VJ usage argued against this for most clonotypes. The excess sharing between twins in beta out-of-frame sequences was weaker because fewer shared sequences reduced the signal-to-noise ratio. In monozygotic twins, recombination models systematically underestimated out-of-frame TCR alpha sharing, but the models matched the sharing seen between unrelated individuals. Fewer insertions were carried by abundant cord blood beta clonotypes, a similar but weaker trend appeared in young adult naive repertoires, and no such trend appeared in memory repertoires. Compared with coincidental sharing between unrelated individuals, out-of-frame TCR alpha sequences shared between twins showed an excess of sequences with low generation probability.

From the cysteine through the phenylalanine, the CDR3 covers 13 amino acids. This entry keeps only the CDR3 DNA: 39 bases, framed from base 1. Trimming removed 6 bases from V and 3 bases from J, leaving 15 bases between the germline ends. The germline V gene yields SQVTM for CDR1 and ANQGSEA for CDR2. Library method: 5' RACE. The listed sequencing device is Illumina HiSeq 2000. Template switching introduced a universal primer binding site; the final cDNA contained a unique molecular identifier, enabling accurate counting of TCR cDNA molecules. First-strand cDNA for TCR alpha and beta chains was synthesized from specific primers in the conserved constant-segment region. To control for contamination, each cDNA library was double barcoded with a SMART-Mk sample barcode plus Illumina barcodes. Two successive PCR steps introduced TruSeq adapter sequences along with Illumina sample barcodes. The Illumina HiSeq platform was used with custom primers to sequence TCR alpha and beta cDNA libraries. The paper's processing steps were these. Raw reads were processed with MiGEC to extract unique molecular identifiers, and MiXCR was used to determine CDR3 positions. For each individual, recombination models were inferred using an EM algorithm with the repgenHMM and IGoR tools. The analysis of shared clonotypes was done with the tcR package in R, with sharing normalized by the product of cloneset sizes. To study raw recombination free of thymic and clonal selection effects, out-of-frame nonproductive sequences were analyzed. TCRdb reprocessing: public reads trimmed at Q25 with fastp, clones called with MiXCR, in-frame beta chains kept. Rows with one shared CDR3 protein collapse into an entry with the most common genes and DNA. The V and J calls and clone size come from TCRdb's table, not from the authors' own analysis. This sample holds approximately 410,000 distinct CDR3 sequences; approximately 17% were observed only once. The ten largest clones represent 12% of the sample.

This clonotype showed up just a few times. Its antigen has not been determined. No base-level quality is on record; no much larger clone is a single base apart. Every donor was a healthy Caucasian. The study also sequenced three unrelated non-twin adults: a male aged 18 to 30, a male aged 50 to 59 and a female aged 50 to 59. Miltenyi CD45RO+ enrichment and human naive T-cell isolation kits were used to isolate memory (CD45RO+) and naive T cells from PBMC. The clonotype comes from a man between 50 and 59 years old in good health. The chain employs TRBV29-1 and TRBJ2-7, and the D gene may be TRBD1, 7 bases matching. The sample taken for sequencing was naive T cells sorted from blood. In light of the paper, this sample's cell subset or site label describes: cells isolated with a human naive T-cell isolation kit. DNA sequence: TGCAGCGTCTTGACAGGGCGGGGCTACGAGCAGTACTTC. Translated, this is CSVLTGRGYEQYF.